The T cell receptor (beta chain) described here comes from a study of technical replicates of blood from several donors. The CDR3 consists of 14 residues. V dropped 3 bases and J dropped 5; count of bases not matched to a gene: 4. CDR1 is LGHNA, CDR2 YSLEER, per germline. Only in-frame clones appear in the TCRdb table, and some are missing; sequencing was by immunoSEQ multiplex PCR. The table records almost 70,000 clones, over 70% of them present only once. This TCR came from a human donor in good health. Some clones in this sample may be carry-over from other donors' samples. This chain uses TRBV4-3 with TRBJ2-3; 8 bases map to TRBD2. The sequenced material came from PBMCs. The CDR3 reads CASSQGGGQDTQYF. For the CDR3, the DNA is TGCGCCAGCAGCCAGGGCGGGGGGCAAGATACGCAGTATTTT.